This is a list of T cell receptor beta chains from one sample in a study of T-cell reconstitution after alpha-beta-depleted transplantation in children. From the PCR reads, TCRdb called clonotypes with MiXCR, one entry per CDR3 protein. The sample contains roughly 100,000 distinct CDR3 sequences, approximately 6% of which appear only once. Specimen: PBMCs, mostly from graft donor cells, collected 60 days after TCRalphabeta/CD19-depleted stem cell transplant. These receptors originate from a female patient aged 2-15 years who had a stem cell transplant for Fanconi anemia, so the T cells may come from the graft donor. Each CDR3 is given with its conserved first and last residue. Each record gives: clone size, D gene, V gene, J gene, CDR3 DNA, CDR3 protein. A D gene is named only where the DNA matches it firmly. The listing skips clone size in some rows; elsewhere it reads once, few, many or a size class.

many	TRBD1	TRBV5-1	TRBJ2-5	TGCGCCAGCAGCTTGGCCGGGACAGGGAAAGAGACCCAGTACTTC	CASSLAGTGKETQYF
few	-	TRBV4-1	TRBJ2-2	TGCGCCAGCAGCCCACAGAACACCGGGGAGCTGTTTTTT	CASSPQNTGELFF
-	TRBD2	TRBV25-1	TRBJ2-7	TGTGCCAGCAGTGGGTATGGACTAGCGGGGGGTCTTTACGAGCAGTACTTC	CASSGYGLAGGLYEQYF
-	TRBD1	TRBV20-1	TRBJ1-5	TGCAGTGCCAGACAGGGGGGTGGCAATCAGCCCCAGCATTTT	CSARQGGGNQPQHF
-	-	TRBV20-1	TRBJ1-5	TGCAGTGCCACGGGACACCATAGCAATCAGCCCCAGCATTTT	CSATGHHSNQPQHF
many	-	TRBV5-1	TRBJ2-7	TGCGCCAGCAGCTTGTACCCAGGGTACTACGAGCAGTACTTC	CASSLYPGYYEQYF
-	-	TRBV20-1	TRBJ2-7	TGCAGTGCTACGACAGGACTGATGCTCTACGAGCAGTACTTC	CSATTGLMLYEQYF
many	TRBD2	TRBV20-1	TRBJ2-3	TGCAGTGCTGAGCGGGACCCTAGGGGCACAGATACGCAGTATTTT	CSAERDPRGTDTQYF
many	-	TRBV20-1	TRBJ2-4	TGCAGTGCTAAACGAGAAGGACTACCATGGGAGTCGGCCAAAAACATTCAGTACTTC	CSAKREGLPWESAKNIQYF
-	TRBD2	TRBV10-2	TRBJ2-7	TGCGCCAGCAGTGATCGACTAGCGGGAGTAAGTCGGTACGAGCAGTACTTC	CASSDRLAGVSRYEQYF
many	TRBD1	TRBV29-1	TRBJ2-7	TGCAGCGTCGCACCGGGACAGCGGCGATACGAGCAGTACTTC	CSVAPGQRRYEQYF
-	TRBD2	TRBV5-1	TRBJ2-1	TGCGCCAGCAGCCATCTGTTAGCGGGAGGGCCAATGTCCTACAATGAGCAGTTCTTC	CASSHLLAGGPMSYNEQFF
few	TRBD2	TRBV5-6	TRBJ2-5	TGTGCCAGCAGCTTGACGGAGCGGGGGAACCAAGAGACCCAGTACTTC	CASSLTERGNQETQYF
-	TRBD2	TRBV12-3/TRBV12-4	TRBJ2-5	TGTGCCAGCAGTGGCCCCAACACTAGCGGGGAAGAGACCCAGTACTTC	CASSGPNTSGEETQYF
many	-	TRBV24-1	TRBJ2-4	TGTGCCACCAGTGATTCGGGCTCGGACATTCAGTACTTC	CATSDSGSDIQYF
many	-	TRBV20-1	TRBJ2-3	TGCAGTGCTAGACCCTTCACCGGGTCCTTTCTCACAGATACGCAGTATTTT	CSARPFTGSFLTDTQYF
-	-	TRBV6-2/TRBV6-3	TRBJ2-1	TGTGCCAGCAGTTTTCTTGCGGGACCGCTCAATGAGCAGTTCTTC	CASSFLAGPLNEQFF
many	TRBD1	TRBV5-1	TRBJ2-3	TGCGCCAGCTCCAACCAACCGGGACAGGGAACAGATACGCAGTATTTT	CASSNQPGQGTDTQYF
many	TRBD1	TRBV5-1	TRBJ2-1	TGCGCCAGCAGCTTGTCGGGGACAGTACCCTCCTACAATGAGCAGTTCTTC	CASSLSGTVPSYNEQFF
few	TRBD2	TRBV11-2	TRBJ2-2	TGTGCCAGCAGCTTGGATCATCTAGCGGGCTACACCGGGGAGCTGTTTTTT	CASSLDHLAGYTGELFF
many	-	TRBV21-1	TRBJ2-2	TGTGCCAGCAGCAAATGGGAGGGATACACCGGGGAGCTGTTTTTT	CASSKWEGYTGELFF
few	-	TRBV2	TRBJ2-5	TGTGCCAGCACCTTCTCGCCGGGACTCCGTACCCAGTACTTC	CASTFSPGLRTQYF
many	-	TRBV5-6	TRBJ2-3	TGTGCCAGCAGCTTGGGGGGGGCCGGCACAGATACGCAGTATTTT	CASSLGGAGTDTQYF
many	-	TRBV20-1	TRBJ2-1	TGCAGTGGGGCGCTGTACAATGAGCAGTTCTTC	CSGALYNEQFF
few	-	TRBV7-2	TRBJ1-5	TGTGCCAGCAGCGGGACCCGGGACGGTTATAGCAATCAGCCCCAGCATTTT	CASSGTRDGYSNQPQHF
many	-	TRBV21-1	TRBJ2-7	TGTGCCAGCAGCAAAGCGGCCTACGAGCAGTACTTC	CASSKAAYEQYF
many	-	TRBV20-1	TRBJ2-2	TGCAGTGCTAGGGACACCGGGGAGCTGTTTTTT	CSARDTGELFF
many	TRBD2	TRBV7-3	TRBJ2-3	TGTGCCAGCAGCTTAAATTCTATCCAGTACTTACTAGCGGGAGGCTTATTAAATACGCAGTATTTT	CASSLNSIQYLLAGGLLNTQYF
many	TRBD2	TRBV20-1	TRBJ2-5	TGCAGTGCTAGTCCGCTGACTAGCGGGGTTGGAGAGACCCAGTACTTC	CSASPLTSGVGETQYF
few	-	TRBV28	TRBJ2-5	TGTGCCAGCAGGGGTGGGGGGAGTCGAAACCCAGAGACCCAGTACTTC	CASRGGGSRNPETQYF
many	TRBD2	TRBV6-1	TRBJ2-1	TGTGCCAGCAGGCAGAGTCGGGGACTACAAAATGAGCAGTTCTTC	CASRQSRGLQNEQFF
many	-	TRBV9	TRBJ2-3	TGTGCCAGCAGCCCGGGCCCGCAGTATTTT	CASSPGPQYF
many	TRBD1	TRBV9	TRBJ2-7	TGTGCCAGCAGCCCAGGGGGTTTCTCCTACGAGCAGTACTTC	CASSPGGFSYEQYF
-	TRBD2	TRBV18	TRBJ2-1	TGTGCCAGCTCACCTATAGCGGGAGGGCCGAATAATGAGCAGTTCTTC	CASSPIAGGPNNEQFF
few	TRBD1	TRBV10-3	TRBJ2-2	TGTGCCCTCCGGACAGGGGGCACCGGGGAGCTGTTTTTT	CALRTGGTGELFF
-	TRBD2	TRBV18	TRBJ2-1	TGTGCCAGCTCACCTCTAGCGGGAGGGCCCCACAATGAGCAGTTCTTC	CASSPLAGGPHNEQFF
many	TRBD1	TRBV7-2	TRBJ2-3	TGTGCCAGCAGCCCACGGACAGGTAGCACAGATACGCAGTATTTT	CASSPRTGSTDTQYF
-	TRBD1	TRBV6-5	TRBJ1-5	TGTGCCATCAGTTACGCTCAGGGGGTTCAGCCCCAGCATTTT	CAISYAQGVQPQHF
-	-	TRBV5-1	TRBJ2-7	TGCGCCAGCAGCGGTGTACCGGGACCGAAACCCTACGAGCAGTACTTC	CASSGVPGPKPYEQYF
many	TRBD2	TRBV29-1	TRBJ2-1	TGCAGCGCCCTGGGACTAGCGGGGGGGCCAGAACCCAATGAGCAGTTCTTC	CSALGLAGGPEPNEQFF
few	TRBD2	TRBV10-1	TRBJ2-1	TGCGCCAGCAGTGAGACTAGCGGGAGTTCGGGTGAGCAGTTCTTC	CASSETSGSSGEQFF
many	-	TRBV6-2/TRBV6-3	TRBJ2-7	TGTGCCAGCAACTTGGACAGCGCCTTCTACGAGCAGTACTTC	CASNLDSAFYEQYF
-	-	TRBV3-1	TRBJ2-5	TGTGCCAGCAGCCAGAAGAGCCATTCGAGCCATCTGGAGACCCAGTACTTC	CASSQKSHSSHLETQYF
-	TRBD2	TRBV3-1	TRBJ2-7	TGTGCCAGCAGCCATCCCCCGGGACTAGCTGATCAGGAGCAGTACTTC	CASSHPPGLADQEQYF
many	TRBD1	TRBV2	TRBJ1-5	TGTGCCAGCAGTAGACAGGGGGCCAGACAGCCCCAGCATTTT	CASSRQGARQPQHF
few	-	TRBV20-1	TRBJ1-6	TGCAGTGCTAGAGATGGAGGGCAGGGGAGATCACCCCTCCACTTT	CSARDGGQGRSPLHF
many	-	TRBV20-1	TRBJ2-2	TGCAGTGCTAGACTCCTTGAGAACACCGGGGAGCTGTTTTTT	CSARLLENTGELFF
few	-	TRBV6-1	TRBJ2-6	TGTGCCAGCAGTGAAGCGCGGGGTACGTACTCTGGGGCCAACGTCCTGACTTTC	CASSEARGTYSGANVLTF
many	-	TRBV4-1	TRBJ1-3	TGCGCCAGCAGCCAAGATTTGGGTAGAAACACCATATATTTT	CASSQDLGRNTIYF
few	TRBD1	TRBV29-1	TRBJ1-2	TGCAGCGTTGAGGACAGGGGGCTGGACTATGGCTACACCTTC	CSVEDRGLDYGYTF
many	TRBD1	TRBV5-1	TRBJ1-2	TGCGCCAGCAGCTACCGGGACAGGGAACAGTATGGCTACACCTTC	CASSYRDREQYGYTF